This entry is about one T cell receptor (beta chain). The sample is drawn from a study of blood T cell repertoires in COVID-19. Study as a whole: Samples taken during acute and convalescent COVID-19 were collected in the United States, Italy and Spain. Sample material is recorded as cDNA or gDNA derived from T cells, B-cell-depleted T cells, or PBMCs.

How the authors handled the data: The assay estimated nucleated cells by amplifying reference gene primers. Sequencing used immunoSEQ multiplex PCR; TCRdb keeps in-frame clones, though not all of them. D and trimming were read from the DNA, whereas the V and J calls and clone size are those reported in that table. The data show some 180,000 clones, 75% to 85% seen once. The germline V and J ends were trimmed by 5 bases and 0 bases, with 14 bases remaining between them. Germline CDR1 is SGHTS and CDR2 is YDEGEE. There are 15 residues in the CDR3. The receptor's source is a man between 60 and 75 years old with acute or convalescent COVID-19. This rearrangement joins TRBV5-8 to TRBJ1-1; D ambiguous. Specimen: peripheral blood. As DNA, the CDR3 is TGTGCCAGCAGTTACACGGGGAGAATGAACACTGAAGCTTTCTTT. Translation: CASSYTGRMNTEAFF.